Sequencing of this TCR beta chain was carried out in a study of T cell responses to AZD1222 COVID-19 vaccine. Study results and caveats: The reported proportion of spike-specific TCRs targeting unmutated variant regions was nearly half. Donors in the cohort were predominantly white British and more often female, and clonal diversity was possibly underestimated. Recipients of two AZD1222 doses showed rising Spike-specific TCR breadth and depth. The study identified only 6 or 7 AZD1222 recipients as seropositive at baseline.

Comments on this clone: Its antigen is unknown.

The CDR3 is 17 amino acids. Clones were read by immunoSEQ multiplex PCR, and TCRdb kept only the in-frame ones, dropping some. The sample includes some 170,000 clones, approximately 92% of them seen just once. The chain carries TRBV21-1 and TRBJ1-2; the table's D call of TRBD1 was not tested on the DNA. TRBV21-1 represents a pseudogene. This clonotype was obtained from an adult who received the MenACWY meningococcal vaccine as a control. Sample: peripheral blood, taken 28 days after the second dose of the MenACWY control vaccine. CDR3 sequence reads: CASSKLDQGVPTGGYTF. DNA of the CDR3: TGTGCCAGCAGCAAACTAGACCAGGGTGTCCCCACCGGTGGCTACACCTTC.